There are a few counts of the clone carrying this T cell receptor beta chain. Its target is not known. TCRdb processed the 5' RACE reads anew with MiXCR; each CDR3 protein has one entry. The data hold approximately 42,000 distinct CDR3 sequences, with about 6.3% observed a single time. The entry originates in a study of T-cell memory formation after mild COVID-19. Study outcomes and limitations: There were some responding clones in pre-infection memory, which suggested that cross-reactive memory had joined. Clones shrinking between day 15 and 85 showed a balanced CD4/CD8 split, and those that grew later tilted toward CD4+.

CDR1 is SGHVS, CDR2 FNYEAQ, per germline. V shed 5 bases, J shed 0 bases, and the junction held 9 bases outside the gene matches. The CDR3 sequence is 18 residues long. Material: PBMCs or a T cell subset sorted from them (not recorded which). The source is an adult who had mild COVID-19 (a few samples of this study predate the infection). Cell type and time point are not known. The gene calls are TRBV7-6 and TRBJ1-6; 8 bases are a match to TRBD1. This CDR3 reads CASSMLDRESSYNSPLHF. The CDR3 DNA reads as TGTGCCAGCAGCATGCTGGACAGGGAGAGCTCCTATAATTCACCCCTCCACTTT. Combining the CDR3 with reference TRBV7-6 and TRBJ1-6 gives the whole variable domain GAGVSQSPRYKVTKRGQDVALRCDPISGHVSLYWYRQALGQGPEFLTYFNYEAQQDKSGLPNDRFSAERPEGSISTLTIQRTEQRDSAMYRCASSMLDRESSYNSPLHFGNGTRLTVT.